Following are 28 T cell receptor beta chains from one sample sequenced in a study of T-cell memory formation after mild COVID-19. TCRdb ran MiXCR on the 5' RACE reads and lists one entry per CDR3 protein. The table records hundreds of thousands of distinct CDR3 sequences, 20% to 25% of them present only once. Sequenced material: PBMCs or a T cell subset sorted from them (not recorded which). Receptor source: an adult woman who had mild COVID-19 (a few samples of this study predate the infection). Cell type and time point are not known.

In its sample, this clonotype was seen a few times. The rearrangement uses TRBV29-1 and TRBJ2-7, with 9 bases matching TRBD1. The CDR3 loop spans 13 amino acids. Per the germline V gene, CDR1 is SQVTM and CDR2 is ANQGSEA. J was trimmed by 2 bases and V by 7 bases; bases with no gene match: 6. CDR3 in DNA: TGCAGCGCTGGGACAGGGCCCACCTACGAGCAGTACTTC. Its translation: CSAGTGPTYEQYF.

The rearrangement joins TRBV6-5 to TRBJ1-2, with no clear D. Germline assignment: CDR1 MNHEY and CDR2 SVGAGI. The CDR3 runs to 16 residues. Trimming took off 5 bases at V and 5 bases at J, with 21 bases between the two ends. The CDR3 reads CASSPRRIRISYGYTF. The CDR3 DNA reads TGTGCCAGCAGTCCCCGGCGTATAAGGATCTCTTATGGCTACACCTTC.

The rearrangement uses TRBV29-1 and TRBJ1-2; unclear D gene. The CDR3 covers 12 residues. Between the trimmed V and J ends, which lost 4 bases and 1 base, there was a span of 7 bases. CDR1 SQVTM and CDR2 ANQGSEA come from the germline V gene. The CDR3 loop is CSVAGVNYGYTF. CDR3 sequence (DNA): TGCAGCGTTGCTGGGGTTAACTATGGCTACACCTTC.

The chain uses TRBV4-2 and TRBJ1-1; D possibly corresponds to TRBD1 (6 bases). The CDR3 has 16 residues. Per the germline V gene, CDR1 is LGHNA and CDR2 is YNFKEQ. The V and J ends lost 0 bases and 4 bases respectively, with 15 bases between them. This CDR3 reads CASSQDKRQEVTEAFF. DNA of the CDR3: TGTGCCAGCAGCCAAGATAAGCGACAGGAGGTCACTGAAGCTTTCTTT.

The chain has TRBV7-2 and TRBJ2-5; perhaps TRBD1 as D (6 bases). Germline CDR1 reads SGHTA; CDR2 reads FQGNSA. Deletions cut 5 bases from V and 3 bases from J, with 10 bases between. CDR3 length: 13 amino acids. The CDR3 region has the DNA TGTGCCAGCAGCCTGGACAGCAAAGAGACCCAGTACTTC. Its protein product is CASSLDSKETQYF.

The chain employs TRBV6-6 and TRBJ2-7; D possibly corresponds to TRBD2 (5 bases). Germline V gene lookup returns CDR1 MNHNY and CDR2 SVGAGI (reference sequence). V lost 5 bases and J lost 6, with 17 bases in between. This CDR3 has 14 residues. CDR3 bases: TGTGCCAGCAGTATCAGGACTCCCGAGGGCGAGCAGTACTTC. It encodes CASSIRTPEGEQYF.

The chain is built from TRBV27 and TRBJ1-1; weak D call: TRBD1 (5 bases). V was trimmed by 5 bases and J by 1 base, leaving 26 bases between them. There are 19 residues in the CDR3. Germline CDR1 and CDR2: MNHEY and SMNVEV (reference sequence). In DNA form, the CDR3 reads TGTGCCAGCAGTATCGAGGGTCGAGCTGGGGGTAGGAGGAACACTGAAGCTTTCTTT. It translates to CASSIEGRAGGRRNTEAFF.

The chain combines TRBV4-1 with TRBJ2-1; the match to TRBD2 covers 15 bases. CDR1 MGHRA and CDR2 YSYEKL come from the germline V gene. The trim removed 3 bases at V and 9 bases at J, leaving 9 bases unmatched. The length of the CDR3 is 17 residues. The CDR3 protein is CASSQGLAGGIWGEQFF. The CDR3 DNA reads TGCGCCAGCAGCCAGGGACTAGCGGGGGGTATATGGGGTGAGCAGTTCTTC.

V is TRBV29-1 and J is TRBJ2-7, with 13 bases lining up with TRBD2. The ends lost 6 bases at V and 5 bases at J; junction bases unmatched: 7. Per germline, CDR1 SQVTM and CDR2 ANQGSEA. The CDR3 loop spans 14 amino acids. The CDR3 spells CSVATSGRDDEQYF. As DNA, the CDR3 is TGCAGCGTCGCCACTAGCGGGAGGGACGACGAGCAGTACTTC.

J is TRBJ2-5 and V is TRBV4-1, with D possibly matching TRBD2 (5 bases). The V end was cut by 5 bases, the J end by 3 bases, with 13 bases between. From germline, CDR1 is MGHRA and CDR2 YSYEKL. CDR3 length: 14 residues. CDR3 protein: CASSSRRGEETQYF. The CDR3 bases are TGCGCCAGCAGCTCCAGACGGGGTGAAGAGACCCAGTACTTC.

This chain joins TRBV30 and TRBJ2-7, with a weak D call TRBD2 (6 bases). The V gene's germline CDR1 is GTSNPN and CDR2 SVGIG (reference sequence). The V gene lost 3 bases and the J gene lost 0 bases, with 12 bases spanning the gap. The CDR3 totals 14 residues. As DNA, the CDR3 is TGTGCCTGGAGGAGGGACTTCGACTCCTACGAGCAGTACTTC. As protein: CAWRRDFDSYEQYF.

In this sample, this clonotype turned up a few times. The chain is built from TRBV2 and TRBJ2-1; 11 bases are shared with TRBD2. V lost 1 base and J lost 8; bases outside the gene matches: 7. This CDR3 region has 16 residues. Germline V CDR1 and CDR2: SNHLY, FYNNEI. The DNA of the CDR3 is TGTGCCAGCAGTGAAGTGGAACTAGCGGGGGTGGATGAGCAGTTCTTC. Amino acid sequence: CASSEVELAGVDEQFF.

The rearrangement links TRBV7-2 to TRBJ2-1; D remains ambiguous. Germline assignment: CDR1 SGHTA and CDR2 FQGNSA. This CDR3 comprises 13 residues. The V end lost 4 bases, the J end lost 3 bases, and 7 bases lay between the germline ends. The CDR3 nucleotides read TGTGCCAGCAGCTCCACGCACTACAATGAGCAGTTCTTC. Its protein is CASSSTHYNEQFF.

This clonotype turned up a few times. V usage is TRBV12-3 or TRBV12-4 and J usage is TRBJ1-3; 7 bases are shared with TRBD1. The CDR3 spans 16 residues. V trimming: 6 bases; J trimming: 8 bases; junction bases outside the gene matches: 16. CDR3 sequence: CASRPRRNRGSDTIYF. In DNA, the CDR3 is TGTGCCAGCAGGCCGAGGAGGAACAGGGGTTCTGACACCATATATTTT.

V usage is TRBV20-1 and J usage is TRBJ2-5, with 9 positions matching TRBD2. Germline trimming cut 5 bases from V and 4 bases from J; bases unmatched to any gene: 11. The CDR3 length is 15 residues. From germline, CDR1 is DFQATT and CDR2 SNEGSKA (reference sequence). The CDR3 region is CSAHDAGGMGETQYF. Here the CDR3 DNA reads TGCAGTGCTCACGACGCGGGAGGGATGGGAGAGACCCAGTACTTC.

V gene TRBV5-1 combines with J gene TRBJ1-2; D not certain. Trimming pared 5 bases from V and 7 bases from J, leaving 18 bases between. Germline lookup yields CDR1 SGHRS and CDR2 YFSETQ. CDR3 size: 14 residues. CDR3 DNA: TGCGCCAGCAGTTATGACTCCTCGGCAGGTGGCTACACCTTC. It codes for CASSYDSSAGGYTF.

The rearrangement uses TRBV5-1 and TRBJ2-7; 8 positions match TRBD1. Per germline, CDR1 SGHRS and CDR2 YFSETQ. CDR3 size: 15 residues. Losses at the gene ends were 5 bases for V and 5 bases for J; bases not matched to a gene: 12. The CDR3 DNA reads as TGCGCCAGCAGACCGCCGGACAGGGCCTTTCACGAGCAGTACTTC. This translates into CASRPPDRAFHEQYF.

This sequence joins TRBV15 and TRBJ2-3; no reliable D call. Trimming left V 2 bases short and J 1 base short, with 4 bases between. This CDR3 region has 13 residues. Germline V gene sequence: CDR1 LNHNV, CDR2 YYDKDF (reference sequence). In DNA form, the CDR3 reads TGTGCCACCAGCAGAAAAGGCACAGATACGCAGTATTTT. Its protein is CATSRKGTDTQYF.

This clonotype was counted a few times. CDR3 protein: CASSLDYEQFF. CDR3 sequence (DNA): TGTGCCAGCAGCTTAGACTATGAGCAGTTCTTC. The V and J genes are TRBV7-2 and TRBJ2-1, with unresolved D. CDR1 SGHTA and CDR2 FQGNSA come from the germline V gene. The V and J ends lost 1 base and 8 bases respectively, with 3 bases between them. This CDR3 spans 11 amino acids.

The gene calls are TRBV18 and TRBJ1-2; D remains unclear. This CDR3 region has 12 residues. The germline V and J ends were trimmed by 5 bases and 8 bases, with 12 bases remaining between them. CDR1 is KGHSH and CDR2 is LQKENI in the germline V gene. Written as DNA, the CDR3 is TGTGCCAGCTCAATCGGTGAGGAAGGCTACACCTTC. This encodes CASSIGEEGYTF.

This sequence joins TRBV5-6 and TRBJ2-1, with D uncertain. V lost 0 bases and J 4 bases, leaving 11 bases between the germline ends. Germline CDR1 and CDR2: SGHDT and YYEEEE. The CDR3 runs to 15 residues. This CDR3 reads CASSLVPAEYNEQFF. The CDR3, as DNA: TGTGCCAGCAGCTTGGTCCCTGCGGAATACAATGAGCAGTTCTTC. The variable domain in full, with the rest retrieved from reference TRBV5-6 and TRBJ2-1, is DAGVTQSPTHLIKTRGQQVTLRCSPKSGHDTVSWYQQALGQGPQFIFQYYEEEERQRGNFPDRFSGHQFPNYSSELNVNALLLGDSALYLCASSLVPAEYNEQFFGPGTRLTVL.

This clonotype has a single count. The genes are TRBV7-2 and TRBJ1-3; a possible D gene is TRBD1 (6 bases). The CDR3 covers 15 residues. V lost 9 bases and J 2 bases, leaving 17 bases between the germline ends. Germline lookup yields CDR1 SGHTA and CDR2 FQGNSA. The CDR3 DNA follows: TGTGCCAGTAGTACGACACAGGGAGCTGGAAACACCATATATTTT. Translation: CASSTTQGAGNTIYF.

This clonotype showed up just a few times. The J gene is TRBJ2-7, the V gene TRBV19; possibly TRBD1 for D (5 bases). V dropped 3 bases and J dropped 0 bases, with 6 bases sitting between them. This CDR3 comprises 13 residues. Per the germline V gene, CDR1 is LNHDA and CDR2 is SQIVND (reference sequence). The CDR3 nucleotides are TGTGCCAGTAGTATTCAGGGCTCCTACGAGCAGTACTTC. Translation: CASSIQGSYEQYF.

This clonotype was observed at least ten times. This chain links TRBV12-3 or TRBV12-4 with TRBJ2-1; D not certain. Between the trimmed V and J ends, which lost 5 bases and 12 bases, there was a span of 14 bases. This CDR3 comprises 12 residues. The CDR3 region is CASSRDPGGQFF. CDR3 nucleotides: TGTGCCAGCAGTCGTGACCCCGGTGGGCAGTTCTTC.

This clonotype was counted a few times. The CDR3 DNA is TGTGCCAGCAGTGAAGCGGAAAACGGAAATGAGCAGTTCTTC. Protein sequence: CASSEAENGNEQFF. V gene TRBV2 combines with J gene TRBJ2-1; D remains ambiguous. V was cut by 0 bases and J by 7 bases, with 10 bases left in between. Germline V CDR1 and CDR2: SNHLY, FYNNEI. The length of the CDR3 is 14 residues.

This clonotype showed up just a few times. The rearrangement joins TRBV7-9 to TRBJ1-4; the match to TRBD1 covers 7 bases. The CDR3 has 15 residues. Per the germline V gene, CDR1 is SEHNR and CDR2 is FQNEAQ (reference sequence). J was trimmed by 8 bases and V by 4 bases; bases with no gene match: 10. The CDR3 here is CASSSYDRVQEKLFF. The CDR3 coding sequence is TGTGCCAGCAGCTCCTACGACAGGGTGCAAGAAAAACTGTTTTTT.

A few counts support this clonotype. The chain has TRBV15 and TRBJ1-1; D gene ambiguous. The CDR3 has 15 amino acids. Germline-derived CDR1 and CDR2 are LNHNV and YYDKDF (reference sequence). The V gene lost 5 bases and the J gene lost 1 base, with 14 bases spanning the gap. The CDR3 region is CATSRRRQTNTEAFF. The DNA of the CDR3 is TGTGCCACCAGCCGCCGACGGCAGACGAACACTGAAGCTTTCTTT.

The chain uses TRBV10-3 and TRBJ2-3; 12 nucleotides align to TRBD2. V lost 4 bases and J lost 6; bases outside the gene matches: 8. This CDR3 has 16 residues. CDR1 is ENHRY, CDR2 SYGVKD, per germline. CDR3 loop: CAISARASGGADTQYF. Here the CDR3 DNA reads TGTGCCATCAGTGCGAGGGCTAGCGGGGGGGCGGATACGCAGTATTTT.